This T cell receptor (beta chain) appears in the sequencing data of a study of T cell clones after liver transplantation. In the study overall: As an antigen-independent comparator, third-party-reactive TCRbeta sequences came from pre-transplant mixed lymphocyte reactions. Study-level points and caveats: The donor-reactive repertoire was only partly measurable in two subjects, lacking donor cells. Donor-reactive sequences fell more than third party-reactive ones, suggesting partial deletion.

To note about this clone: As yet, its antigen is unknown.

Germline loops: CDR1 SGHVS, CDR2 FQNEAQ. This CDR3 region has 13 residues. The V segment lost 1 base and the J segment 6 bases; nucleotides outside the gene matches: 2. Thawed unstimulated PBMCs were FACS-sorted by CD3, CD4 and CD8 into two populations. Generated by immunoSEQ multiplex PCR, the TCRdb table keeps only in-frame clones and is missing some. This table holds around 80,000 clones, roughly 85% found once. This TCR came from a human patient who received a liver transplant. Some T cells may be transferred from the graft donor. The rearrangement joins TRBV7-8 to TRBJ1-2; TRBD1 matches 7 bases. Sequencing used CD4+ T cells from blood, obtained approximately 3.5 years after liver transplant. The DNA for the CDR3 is TGTGCCAGCAGCTTAGACAGGGGCCATGGCTACACCTTC. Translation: CASSLDRGHGYTF.